This entry is about one T cell receptor beta chain. Its specificity is unknown. This sample was included in a study of cytomegalovirus exposure and HLA in healthy donors. Overall study context: Across 300 to 400 genotyped donors, just over 80% landed in the Caucasian-associated ancestry cluster.

A multiplex PCR was run with 60 Vbeta primers and 13 Jbeta primers. Original processing methods: In a later analysis, the count reached about 80 million unique TCR beta chains, with around 11 million shared. Produced via immunoSEQ multiplex PCR; TCRdb's table is partial and in-frame only. V, J and clone size are those of that table, while D and trimming were read from the DNA. The sample comprises about 170,000 clones, about 85% of which are singletons, and around 4.4% rests with the top ten. The CDR3 extends over 14 amino acids. Germline CDR1 reads SGHTA; CDR2 reads FQGNSA. The study, taken as a whole, reports: Presence/absence comparisons presumed near-even sequencing depth among donors. Exclusion applied to some V segments, including TRBV6-2 and TRBV6-3, as they were indistinguishable.

The rearrangement links TRBV7-2 to TRBJ2-5, with 8 bases identical to TRBD1. The J call may be mistaken, given a closer DNA end match to TRBJ2-7. The clonotype comes from a woman between 45 and 60 years old in good health and CMV-seropositive. Material for sequencing was PBMCs. CDR3 nucleotides: TGTGCCAGCAGCGCGGACGGGGGACAGGACGAGCAGTACTTC. This encodes CASSADGGQDEQYF.